Each of the 10 T cell receptor beta chains below was sequenced from the same sample in a study of post-analysis software for immune sequencing data. Regarding the study as a whole: Patients used several TRBV segments, including TRBV5-6, TRBV5-1 and TRBV20-1, more often than controls.

Antigens of these TCRs are unknown. Incorporated into the TCR beta cDNA libraries were unique molecular identifiers, which served to reduce PCR and sequencing biases. TCRdb used MiXCR to reprocess the PCR reads, holding one entry per CDR3 protein. The profile covers some 890,000 distinct CDR3 sequences, with approximately 57% appearing a single time and under 6% taken by the ten largest. Sequencing used blood. These receptors came from a girl under 18 with multiple sclerosis.

There are a few counts of this clonotype. This chain links TRBV29-1 with TRBJ1-6; D possibly corresponds to TRBD1 (6 bases). The CDR3 runs to 14 residues. Germline CDR1 and CDR2: SQVTM and ANQGSEA. V was trimmed by 4 bases and J by 5 bases, leaving 12 bases between them. CDR3 sequence reads: CSVGWGPDNSPLHF. The DNA of the CDR3 is TGCAGCGTTGGATGGGGGCCTGATAATTCACCCCTCCACTTT. The full variable domain, its missing parts supplied by reference TRBV29-1 and TRBJ1-6, is SAVISQKPSRDICQRGTSLTIQCQVDSQVTMMFWYRQQPGQSLTLIATANQGSEATYESGFVIDKFPISRPNLTFSTLTVSNMSPEDSSIYLCSVGWGPDNSPLHFGNGTRLTVT.

This chain uses TRBV7-8 with TRBJ2-7, with D possibly TRBD2 on 5 matching bases. The CDR3 covers 16 residues. The germline V gene has CDR1 SGHVS and CDR2 FQNEAQ. V gave up 5 bases and J gave up 7 bases, with 24 bases separating them. CDR3 amino acids: CASSPRGRGTSGEQYF. The CDR3, as DNA: TGTGCCAGCAGCCCCCGGGGTCGGGGAACATCGGGGGAGCAGTACTTC. Complete variable domain (other parts from reference TRBV7-8 and TRBJ2-7): GAGVSQSPRYKVAKRGQDVALRCDPISGHVSLFWYQQALGQGPEFLTYFQNEAQLDKSGLPSDRFFAERPEGSVSTLKIQRTQQEDSAVYLCASSPRGRGTSGEQYFGPGTRLTVT.

The chain combines TRBV7-8 with TRBJ2-3; 8 bases are shared with TRBD2. Looked up from germline, CDR1 is SGHVS and CDR2 is FQNEAQ. This CDR3 is built from 16 residues. J lost 3 bases, V lost 5 bases, and 10 bases had no gene match. In nucleotides, the CDR3 is TGTGCCAGCAGCCTCATGGTTGGCGGGGGGACAGATACGCAGTATTTT. Its translation: CASSLMVGGGTDTQYF.

This chain joins TRBV29-1 and TRBJ2-2, with a possible D match to TRBD1 (6 bases). Trimming pared 6 bases from V and 10 bases from J, leaving 21 bases between. This CDR3 region has 14 residues. Germline CDR1 and CDR2: SQVTM and ANQGSEA. The CDR3 coding sequence is TGCAGCGTAGGACCGGGACATACTTCAGAGGAGCTGTTTTTT. Its protein product is CSVGPGHTSEELFF.

V and J are TRBV20-1 and TRBJ2-5, with 8 bases identical to TRBD1. The closer fit of TRBJ2-7 to the DNA end suggests the J call may be wrong. The CDR3 extends over 12 amino acids. Germline lookup yields CDR1 DFQATT and CDR2 SNEGSKA (reference sequence). CDR3 sequence (DNA): TGCAGTGCTAGTCAGGGGGCGCGCGAGCAGTACTTC. This translates into CSASQGAREQYF.

This clonotype was found many times. The genes are TRBV6-2 or TRBV6-3 and TRBJ2-7; 7 bases agree with TRBD1. V gave up 4 bases and J gave up 3 bases; unmatched junction bases: 6. The V gene's germline CDR1 is MNHEY and CDR2 SVGEGT. The CDR3 consists of 14 residues. CDR3 coding DNA: TGTGCCAGCAGTTCCCGGACAGGCTACTACGAGCAGTACTTC. The encoded protein is CASSSRTGYYEQYF.

The chain carries TRBV12-5 and TRBJ2-6; the D gene is possibly TRBD1 (6 bases). Germline CDR1 reads LGHNT; CDR2 reads FRNRAP. V lost 3 bases and J 6 bases, leaving 12 bases between the germline ends. This CDR3 comprises 15 residues. CDR3: CASGLTGFSANVLTF. For the CDR3, the DNA is TGTGCTAGTGGTTTAACAGGGTTTTCGGCCAACGTCCTGACTTTC.

The chain employs TRBV29-1 and TRBJ2-1; D is unclear. Germline CDR1 and CDR2: SQVTM and ANQGSEA. V was trimmed by 4 bases and J by 7 bases, leaving 8 bases between them. The CDR3 length is 11 residues. This chain's CDR3 is CSVVKGNEQFF. The DNA for the CDR3 is TGCAGCGTTGTGAAAGGGAATGAGCAGTTCTTC.

The chain employs TRBV20-1 and TRBJ1-2, with a possible D match to TRBD1 (5 bases). The germline V gene has CDR1 DFQATT and CDR2 SNEGSKA (reference sequence). V shed 6 bases and J shed 4 bases, with 15 bases lying between them. This CDR3 contains 13 residues. CDR3 coding DNA: TGCAGTGCCTTCAACCCCGACAGCTATGGCTACACCTTC. Translated: CSAFNPDSYGYTF.

The V and J genes are TRBV4-1 and TRBJ2-5; D is possibly TRBD2 (6 bases). Germline V gives CDR1 MGHRA, CDR2 YSYEKL. The CDR3 sequence is 15 residues long. Between the trimmed V and J ends, which lost 4 bases and 7 bases, there was a span of 19 bases. DNA of the CDR3: TGCGCCAGCAGCCTAATGGGAGAAAGACTAGGGACCCAGTACTTC. This sequence encodes CASSLMGERLGTQYF.